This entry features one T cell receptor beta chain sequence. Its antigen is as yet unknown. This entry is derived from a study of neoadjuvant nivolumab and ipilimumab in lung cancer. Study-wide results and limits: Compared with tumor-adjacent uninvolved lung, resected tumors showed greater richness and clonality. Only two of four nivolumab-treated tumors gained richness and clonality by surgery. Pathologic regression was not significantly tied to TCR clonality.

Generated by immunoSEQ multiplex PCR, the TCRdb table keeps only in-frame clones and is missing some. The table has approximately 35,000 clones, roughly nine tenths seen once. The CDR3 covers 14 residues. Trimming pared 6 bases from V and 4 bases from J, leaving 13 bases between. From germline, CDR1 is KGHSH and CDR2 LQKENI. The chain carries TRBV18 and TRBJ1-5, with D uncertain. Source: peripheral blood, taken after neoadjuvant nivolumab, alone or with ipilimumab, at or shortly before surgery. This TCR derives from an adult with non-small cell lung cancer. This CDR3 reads CASSLGRANQPQHF. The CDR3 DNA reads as TGTGCCAGCTCCCTCGGACGGGCGAATCAGCCCCAGCATTTT.